Below are 3 T cell receptor beta chains sequenced from a single sample in a study of beta chain features in type 1 diabetes (dated by TCRdb to about 2018). Their antigens remain unidentified. The full study reports these points: Type 1 diabetes patients showed a moderate but significant shortening of TCRB CDR3 length in all four CD4+ subsets.

Library prep was done by the immunoSEQ multiplex PCR assay. The High Capacity cDNA Reverse Transcription Kit was used to reverse transcribe all of the isolated RNA, meaning that expressed TCRB transcripts were what got sequenced. TCRdb obtained this table from immuneACCESS and retained in-frame rearrangements with V and J assigned. These tables miss some clones; where compared with another copy, unresolved V genes account for less than half of the shortfall, and the remainder is unexplained. This sample lists 300,000 to 400,000 clones; 9.5% to 10% were detected once. The top ten clonotypes cover about 0.63% of the sample. The sample comprised central memory CD4+ T cells from blood. The receptors were gathered from a man in his thirties or forties with type 1 diabetes.

This clone was seen a handful of times. The rearrangement uses TRBV28 and TRBJ2-3; 11 positions agree with TRBD1. The CDR3 covers 15 residues. Germline values: CDR1 MDHEN, CDR2 SYDVKM. The junction had 4 bases not matched to a gene; V was cut back by 1 base and J by 7 bases. The CDR3 DNA reads as TGTGCCAGCAGTTTATATAGGACAGGGGGCAATACGCAGTATTTT. Protein product: CASSLYRTGGNTQYF.

The genes are TRBV5-6 and TRBJ2-7; D is unresolved. The length of the CDR3 is 12 residues. Trimming pared 5 bases from V and 6 bases from J, leaving 12 bases between. Germline V gene data show CDR1 as SGHDT and CDR2 as YYEEEE. The DNA of the CDR3 is TGTGCCAGCAGTCCTGCCCCGGTCGAGCAGTACTTC. Translating it yields CASSPAPVEQYF.

J is TRBJ2-7 and V is TRBV29-1, with a possible D match to TRBD2 (7 bases). Per the germline V gene, CDR1 is SQVTM and CDR2 is ANQGSEA. V lost 6 bases and J 6 bases, leaving 21 bases between the germline ends. CDR3 length equals 14 residues. The CDR3: CSVSWRGGGAEQYF. The DNA of the CDR3 is TGCAGCGTCAGCTGGAGGGGGGGAGGTGCCGAGCAGTACTTC.